One and the same sample provided the 21 T cell receptor beta chains below, sequenced in a study of technical replicates of blood from a handful of donors. Assay: immunoSEQ multiplex PCR; the TCRdb copy retains only in-frame clones and omits some. The top ten hold 3.5% to 4.5% of the sample, which has roughly 51,000 clones, roughly 93% seen once. Sequencing input: PBMCs. Receptors were obtained from a human donor in good health. Some clones in this sample may be carry-over from other donors' samples.

This rearrangement joins TRBV30 to TRBJ2-5; TRBD1 matches 7 bases. Trimming at V came to 2 bases and at J to 4 bases, leaving 4 bases not matched to a gene. Germline values: CDR1 GTSNPN, CDR2 SVGIG (reference sequence). This CDR3 comprises 13 residues. The CDR3 coding sequence is TGTGCCTGGAGTACAGGGGAGAGAGAGACCCAGTACTTC. Its translation is CAWSTGERETQYF.

The chain combines TRBV15 with TRBJ2-6; perhaps TRBD2 as D (6 bases). Germline lookup yields CDR1 LNHNV and CDR2 YYDKDF (reference sequence). The V and J ends lost 0 bases and 1 base respectively, with 7 bases between them. The CDR3 is 16 amino acids. This CDR3 is CATSREGGSGANVLTF. The CDR3 coding sequence is TGTGCCACCAGCAGAGAGGGGGGATCTGGGGCCAACGTCCTGACTTTC.

V is TRBV5-4 and J is TRBJ2-5; a possible D gene is TRBD2 (7 bases). V was pared by 4 bases and J by 9 bases, with 25 bases between. The CDR3 runs 16 residues. Germline V lookup: CDR1 SGHNT, CDR2 YYREEE (reference sequence). The chain's CDR3 is CASSIVDRPKGGAQYF. Here the CDR3 DNA reads TGTGCCAGCAGCATAGTCGACAGACCTAAGGGGGGGGCCCAGTACTTC. The variable domain in full, completed from reference TRBV5-4 and TRBJ2-5, reads ETGVTQSPTHLIKTRGQQVTLRCSSQSGHNTVSWYQQALGQGPQFIFQYYREEENGRGNFPPRFSGLQFPNYSSELNVNALELDDSALYLCASSIVDRPKGGAQYFGPGTRLLVL.

The chain uses TRBV7-9 and TRBJ2-1, with 11 bases identical to TRBD2. The CDR3 covers 17 residues. Germline V gene sequence: CDR1 SEHNR, CDR2 FQNEAQ (reference sequence). V was pared by 1 base and J by 4 bases, with 6 bases of the junction left unmatched. The CDR3: CASSLGVAGGVYNEQFF. The CDR3 nucleotides are TGTGCCAGCAGCTTAGGAGTAGCGGGGGGGGTTTACAATGAGCAGTTCTTC.

The count of this clone is one. The chain has TRBV10-3 and TRBJ2-7; TRBD1 matches 8 bases. The CDR3 covers 11 residues. Per the germline V gene, CDR1 is ENHRY and CDR2 is SYGVKD. V dropped 10 bases and J dropped 4; count of bases not matched to a gene: 3. CDR3 in DNA: TGTGCCACCAGGGGGCTATACGAGCAGTACTTC. Protein sequence: CATRGLYEQYF.

The chain has TRBV9 and TRBJ1-3; D possibly corresponds to TRBD1 (5 bases). This CDR3 has 18 amino acids. Germline V gene sequence: CDR1 SGDLS, CDR2 YYNGEE. V lost 3 bases to trimming and J lost 0 bases, with 19 bases between them. CDR3 DNA sequence: TGTGCCAGCAGCGACCCTCGGGCGGGGGGTGACTCTGGAAACACCATATATTTT. Translation: CASSDPRAGGDSGNTIYF. Using reference TRBV9 and TRBJ1-3 for the parts outside the CDR3, the full variable domain is DSGVTQTPKHLITATGQRVTLRCSPRSGDLSVYWYQQSLDQGLQFLIQYYNGEERAKGNILERFSAQQFPDLHSELNLSSLELGDSALYFCASSDPRAGGDSGNTIYFGEGSWLTVV.

This clone was seen more than once but under ten times. The chain carries TRBV7-9 and TRBJ2-3; 9 bases map to TRBD2. V trimming: 4 bases; J trimming: 4 bases; junction bases outside the gene matches: 6. The CDR3 is 15 amino acids. CDR1 and CDR2 (germline): SEHNR, FQNEAQ (reference sequence). The CDR3, as DNA: TGTGCCAGCAGCTCCCAGCGGGAGGACCCAGATACGCAGTATTTT. This gives the protein CASSSQREDPDTQYF. Supplemented by reference TRBV7-9 and TRBJ2-3, the full variable domain reads DTGVSQNPRHKITKRGQNVTFRCDPISEHNRLYWYRQTLGQGPEFLTYFQNEAQLEKSRLLSDRFSAERPKGSFSTLEIQRTEQGDSAMYLCASSSQREDPDTQYFGPGTRLTVL.

The CDR3 loop is CASSGWDRAYEQYF. DNA of the CDR3: TGTGCCAGCAGCGGATGGGACAGAGCCTACGAGCAGTACTTC. The rearrangement joins TRBV5-6 to TRBJ2-7; 7 bases are a match to TRBD1. From germline, CDR1 is SGHDT and CDR2 YYEEEE. V lost 4 bases to trimming and J lost 2 bases; unmatched junction nucleotides: 6. This CDR3 contains 14 residues. Supplemented by reference TRBV5-6 and TRBJ2-7, the full variable domain reads DAGVTQSPTHLIKTRGQQVTLRCSPKSGHDTVSWYQQALGQGPQFIFQYYEEEERQRGNFPDRFSGHQFPNYSSELNVNALLLGDSALYLCASSGWDRAYEQYFGPGTRLTVT.

The chain is built from TRBV6-1 and TRBJ2-7, with D perhaps matching TRBD1 (6 bases). The CDR3 has 14 residues. The germline gives CDR1 MNHNS, CDR2 SASEGT. Trimming left V 0 bases short and J 3 bases short, with 9 bases between. CDR3 in amino acids: CASSEATGLYEQYF. CDR3 DNA: TGTGCCAGCAGTGAAGCAACAGGGCTCTACGAGCAGTACTTC.

The chain employs TRBV5-1 and TRBJ2-1, with TRBD2 matching over 9 bases. Trimming removed 0 bases from V and 15 bases from J; junction bases left unmatched: 4. This CDR3 spans 12 amino acids. Germline CDR1 SGHRS, CDR2 YFSETQ. The CDR3 coding sequence is TGCGCCAGCAGCTTGGGGGGGACTAGCCCGTTCTTC. This codes for CASSLGGTSPFF.

This chain links TRBV6-6 with TRBJ2-5, with 9 bases lining up with TRBD1. The trim removed 6 bases at V and 5 bases at J, leaving 7 bases unmatched. This CDR3 is built from 14 residues. Germline-derived CDR1 and CDR2 are MNHNY and SVGAGI (reference sequence). The chain's CDR3 is CASRGQGSGETQYF. DNA of the CDR3: TGTGCCAGCAGGGGACAGGGTTCAGGGGAGACCCAGTACTTC.

The rearrangement links TRBV19 to TRBJ1-5; D call uncertain. Germline assignment: CDR1 LNHDA and CDR2 SQIVND (reference sequence). There are 14 residues in the CDR3. The V end was cut by 10 bases, the J end by 6 bases, with 19 bases between. The CDR3 DNA follows: TGTGCCACCTCGTTCCAGCGTTTTAGTCAGCCCCAGCATTTT. Its protein product is CATSFQRFSQPQHF.

This chain uses TRBV5-1 with TRBJ1-1, with no clear D. Deletions cut 5 bases from V and 3 bases from J, with 14 bases between. Germline CDR1 is SGHRS and CDR2 is YFSETQ. The CDR3 length is 14 residues. CDR3 nucleotides: TGCGCCAGCAGTGTCAAACTATGGGACACTGAAGCTTTCTTT. Amino acid sequence: CASSVKLWDTEAFF.

The CDR3 is CASSIPPGTDTQYF. In nucleotides, the CDR3 is TGTGCCAGTAGTATACCTCCCGGCACAGATACGCAGTATTTT. The V gene is TRBV19, the J gene TRBJ2-3; no clear D gene. Trimming removed 2 bases at V and 1 base at J, with 7 bases between. The CDR3 is 14 amino acids. Germline V gene lookup returns CDR1 LNHDA and CDR2 SQIVND (reference sequence).

The rearrangement joins TRBV2 to TRBJ2-2; D is ambiguous. The V and J ends lost 4 bases and 1 base respectively, with 7 bases between them. The CDR3 length is 14 residues. From germline, CDR1 is SNHLY and CDR2 FYNNEI. CDR3 loop: CASSGSGNTGELFF. CDR3 DNA: TGTGCCAGCAGTGGGTCAGGGAACACCGGGGAGCTGTTTTTT.

The chain employs TRBV7-9 and TRBJ2-1, with a tentative D call TRBD1 (5 bases). Germline CDR1 SEHNR, CDR2 FQNEAQ (reference sequence). The CDR3 runs to 14 residues. Trimming removed 1 base at V and 6 bases at J, with 10 bases between. CDR3 protein: CASSLEQGPNEQFF. The CDR3 DNA sequence: TGTGCCAGCAGCTTAGAGCAGGGCCCCAATGAGCAGTTCTTC. The whole variable domain, filled in from reference TRBV7-9 and TRBJ2-1, reads DTGVSQNPRHKITKRGQNVTFRCDPISEHNRLYWYRQTLGQGPEFLTYFQNEAQLEKSRLLSDRFSAERPKGSFSTLEIQRTEQGDSAMYLCASSLEQGPNEQFFGPGTRLTVL.

The CDR3 nucleotides are TGTGCCAGCAGCGCGCTAACCAACAGGGAAGGCTACACCTTC. Translation gives CASSALTNREGYTF. The genes are TRBV4-2 and TRBJ1-2, with D tentatively TRBD1 (6 bases). The germline gives CDR1 LGHNA, CDR2 YNFKEQ. The V and J ends lost 5 bases and 8 bases respectively, with 18 bases between them. This CDR3 contains 14 residues.

The CDR3 reads CASSPRTIRDRGLGAEAFF. The DNA for the CDR3 is TGTGCCAGCAGCCCTCGCACGATCCGGGACAGGGGTCTTGGGGCTGAAGCTTTCTTT. This chain connects TRBV7-9 to TRBJ1-1; TRBD1 aligns across 10 bases. Germline CDR1 and CDR2: SEHNR and FQNEAQ (reference sequence). V shed 5 bases, J shed 6 bases, and the junction held 21 bases outside the gene matches. The CDR3 is 19 residues long.

The CDR3 region has the DNA TGTGCCAGCAGCGTCCTAGCGGGAGGTTACAATGAGCAGTTCTTC. This sequence encodes CASSVLAGGYNEQFF. This chain joins TRBV7-2 and TRBJ2-1; TRBD2 matches 11 bases. The CDR3 contains 15 residues. Per germline, CDR1 SGHTA and CDR2 FQGNSA. With 5 bases clipped from V and 4 bases from J, the junction kept 4 bases outside the gene matches. Full variable domain (remainder filled in from reference TRBV7-2 and TRBJ2-1): GAGVSQSPSNKVTEKGKDVELRCDPISGHTALYWYRQSLGQGLEFLIYFQGNSAPDKSGLPSDRFSAERTGGSVSTLTIQRTQQEDSAVYLCASSVLAGGYNEQFFGPGTRLTVL.

This sequence joins TRBV7-2 and TRBJ2-3; TRBD2 might be the D (8 bases). Trimming removed 4 bases at V and 4 bases at J, with 21 bases between. The CDR3 is 17 amino acids. Germline V gives CDR1 SGHTA, CDR2 FQGNSA. CDR3 amino acids: CASSSSSGGGDADTQYF. CDR3 DNA: TGTGCCAGCAGCTCTTCCTCGGGAGGGGGCGACGCAGATACGCAGTATTTT. The whole variable domain, filled in from reference TRBV7-2 and TRBJ2-3, reads GAGVSQSPSNKVTEKGKDVELRCDPISGHTALYWYRQSLGQGLEFLIYFQGNSAPDKSGLPSDRFSAERTGGSVSTLTIQRTQQEDSAVYLCASSSSSGGGDADTQYFGPGTRLTVL.

The chain has TRBV6-6 and TRBJ2-5; tentatively, D is TRBD2 (6 bases). Trimming removed 2 bases at V and 5 bases at J, with 18 bases between. Germline assignment: CDR1 MNHNY and CDR2 SVGAGI (reference sequence). This CDR3 spans 16 amino acids. CDR3 amino acids: CASSYTHRLDGETQYF. CDR3 in DNA: TGTGCCAGCAGTTACACGCATCGACTAGATGGGGAGACCCAGTACTTC.